A single T cell receptor (beta chain) is shown here with its context. Its antigen is unknown. This specimen belongs to a study of shared clonotypes between healthy human individuals. Study-level information: Aged 18 to 49, the donors were a couple of women and a few men. Study-wide points: Although depth was large, rarefaction showed that sequencing of the sorted subsets was incomplete. It was expected that sequencing depth would affect clonotype sharing among donors.

The V segment lost 3 bases and the J segment 4 bases; nucleotides outside the gene matches: 6. Looked up from germline, CDR1 is SGHVS and CDR2 is FQNEAQ. The CDR3 is 16 residues long. The donor population consisted of healthy HIV-negative adults with no recent acute infections or vaccinations. Data came from immunoSEQ multiplex PCR; TCRdb stores just in-frame clones and leaves some out. This sample has about 770,000 clones; just under 75% occur once, and the top ten carry approximately 2%. The chain recombines TRBV7-8 with TRBJ2-5; 12 bases map to TRBD2. The source material was memory CD4+ T cells sorted from blood. Documented subset: CD45RA-negative fraction. The TCR originated in a woman in her twenties or thirties in good health. The CDR3 here is CASSFRTSGILETQYF. In nucleotides, the CDR3 is TGTGCCAGCAGCTTCCGGACTAGCGGGATCTTAGAGACCCAGTACTTC.